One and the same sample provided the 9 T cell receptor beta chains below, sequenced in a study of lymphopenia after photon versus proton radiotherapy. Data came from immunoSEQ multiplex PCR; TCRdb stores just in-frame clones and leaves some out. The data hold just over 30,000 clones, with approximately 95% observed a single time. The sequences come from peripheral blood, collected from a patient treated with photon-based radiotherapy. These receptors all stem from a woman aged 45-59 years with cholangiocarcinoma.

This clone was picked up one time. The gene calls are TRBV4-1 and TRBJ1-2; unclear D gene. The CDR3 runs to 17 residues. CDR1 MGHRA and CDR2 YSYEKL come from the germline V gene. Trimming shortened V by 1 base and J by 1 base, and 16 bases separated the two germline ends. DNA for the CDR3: TGCGCCAGCAGCCAAGTTCTATTAGTCAGCTTTAACTATGGCTACACCTTC. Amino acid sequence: CASSQVLLVSFNYGYTF.

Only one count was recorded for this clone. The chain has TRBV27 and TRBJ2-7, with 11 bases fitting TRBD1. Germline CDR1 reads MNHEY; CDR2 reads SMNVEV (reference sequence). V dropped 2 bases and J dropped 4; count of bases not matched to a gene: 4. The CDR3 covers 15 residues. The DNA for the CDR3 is TGTGCCAGCAGTTTAAGGGACAGGGGGAGATACGAGCAGTACTTC. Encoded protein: CASSLRDRGRYEQYF.

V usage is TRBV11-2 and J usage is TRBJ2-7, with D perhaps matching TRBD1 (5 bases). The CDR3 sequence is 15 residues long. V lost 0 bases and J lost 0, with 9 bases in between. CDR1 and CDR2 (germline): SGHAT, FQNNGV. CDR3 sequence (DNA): TGTGCCAGCAGCTTAGATACGGACACCTCCTACGAGCAGTACTTC. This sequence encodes CASSLDTDTSYEQYF. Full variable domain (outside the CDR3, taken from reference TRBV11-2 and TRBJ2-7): EAGVAQSPRYKIIEKRQSVAFWCNPISGHATLYWYQQILGQGPKLLIQFQNNGVVDDSQLPKDRFSAERLKGVDSTLKIQPAKLEDSAVYLCASSLDTDTSYEQYFGPGTRLTVT.

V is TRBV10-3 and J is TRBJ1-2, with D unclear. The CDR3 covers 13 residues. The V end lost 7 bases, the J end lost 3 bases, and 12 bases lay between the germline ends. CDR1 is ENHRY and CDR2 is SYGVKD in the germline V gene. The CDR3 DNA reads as TGTGCCATCACCGCCGCGCCCTACTATGGCTACACCTTC. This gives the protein CAITAAPYYGYTF.

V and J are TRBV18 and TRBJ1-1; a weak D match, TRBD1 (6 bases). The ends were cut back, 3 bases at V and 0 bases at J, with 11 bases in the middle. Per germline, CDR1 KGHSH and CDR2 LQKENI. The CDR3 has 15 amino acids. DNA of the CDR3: TGTGCCAGCTCACCCGGGGGCATTCTGAACACTGAAGCTTTCTTT. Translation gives CASSPGGILNTEAFF. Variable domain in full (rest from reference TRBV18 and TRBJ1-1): NAGVMQNPRHLVRRRGQEARLRCSPMKGHSHVYWYRQLPEEGLKFMVYLQKENIIDESGMPKERFSAEFPKEGPSILRIQQVVRGDSAAYFCASSPGGILNTEAFFGQGTRLTVV.

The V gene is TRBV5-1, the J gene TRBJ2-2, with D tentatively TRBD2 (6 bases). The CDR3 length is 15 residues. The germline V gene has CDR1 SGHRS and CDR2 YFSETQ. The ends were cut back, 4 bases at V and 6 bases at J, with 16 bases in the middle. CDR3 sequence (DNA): TGCGCCAGCAGCCTTGGACAAGGCGGGGCCGGGGAGCTGTTTTTT. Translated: CASSLGQGGAGELFF.

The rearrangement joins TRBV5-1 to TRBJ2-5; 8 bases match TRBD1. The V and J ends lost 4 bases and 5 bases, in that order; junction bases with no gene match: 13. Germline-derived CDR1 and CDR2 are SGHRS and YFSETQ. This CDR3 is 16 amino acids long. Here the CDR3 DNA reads TGCGCCAGCAGCAACGGGACCGTCAACAGGGGGGAGACCCAGTACTTC. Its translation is CASSNGTVNRGETQYF.

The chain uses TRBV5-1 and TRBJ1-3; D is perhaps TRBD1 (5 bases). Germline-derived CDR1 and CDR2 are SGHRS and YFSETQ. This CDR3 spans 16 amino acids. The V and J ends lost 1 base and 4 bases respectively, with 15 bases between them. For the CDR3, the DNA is TGCGCCAGCAGCTTGTCAACGGGGGACTTAGGAAACACCATATATTTT. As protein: CASSLSTGDLGNTIYF. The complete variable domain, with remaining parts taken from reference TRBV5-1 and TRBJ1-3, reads KAGVTQTPRYLIKTRGQQVTLSCSPISGHRSVSWYQQTPGQGLQFLFEYFSETQRNKGNFPGRFSGRQFSNSRSEMNVSTLELGDSALYLCASSLSTGDLGNTIYFGEGSWLTVV.

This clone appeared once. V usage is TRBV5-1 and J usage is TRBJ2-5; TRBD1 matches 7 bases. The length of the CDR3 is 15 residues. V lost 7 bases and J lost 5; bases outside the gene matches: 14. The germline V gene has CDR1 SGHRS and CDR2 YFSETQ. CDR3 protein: CASFTEQGLGETQYF. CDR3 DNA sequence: TGCGCCAGCTTTACGGAACAGGGGTTGGGTGAGACCCAGTACTTC.